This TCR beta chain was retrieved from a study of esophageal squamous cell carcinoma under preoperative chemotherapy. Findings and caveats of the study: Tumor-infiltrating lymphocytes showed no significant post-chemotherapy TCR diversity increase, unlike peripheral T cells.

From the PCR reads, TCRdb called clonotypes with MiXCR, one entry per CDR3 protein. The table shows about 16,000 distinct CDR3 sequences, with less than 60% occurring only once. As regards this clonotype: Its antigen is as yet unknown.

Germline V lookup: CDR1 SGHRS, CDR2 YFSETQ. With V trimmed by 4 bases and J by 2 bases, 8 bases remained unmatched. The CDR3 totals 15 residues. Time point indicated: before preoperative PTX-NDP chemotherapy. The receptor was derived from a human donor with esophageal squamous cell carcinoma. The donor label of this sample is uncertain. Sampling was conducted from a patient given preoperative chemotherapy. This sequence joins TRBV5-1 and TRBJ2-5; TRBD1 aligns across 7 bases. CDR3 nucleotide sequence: TGCGCCAGCAGCAGACCGGGACAGCAGCAAGAGACCCAGTACTTC. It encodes CASSRPGQQQETQYF.